A selection of T cell receptor beta chains follows, all from one sample in a study of neurological immune-mediated disorders. TCRdb re-called the 5' RACE reads with MiXCR, one entry per CDR3 protein. The table lists tens of thousands of distinct CDR3 sequences, less than 5% of them singletons. Input material: PBMCs. The receptors were gathered from a woman in her sixties with multiple sclerosis. Both conserved end residues are part of each CDR3. A D gene is named only where the DNA matches it firmly. Size tells how often a clone was seen (once, few, many) or the class of an expanded clone, and some rows leave it out.

TRBV20-1	many	TRBJ2-5	TRBD1	TGCAGTCCCCTGGACAGGGCGCAAGAGACCCAGTACTTC	CSPLDRAQETQYF
TRBV28	many	TRBJ2-3	-	TGTGCCAGCGACGAGCCAAGCACAGATACGCAGTATTTT	CASDEPSTDTQYF
TRBV9	many	TRBJ2-2	-	TGTGCCAGCAGCGAAAACAGGGCGAACACCGGGGAGCTGTTTTTT	CASSENRANTGELFF
TRBV5-1	many	TRBJ2-3	-	TGCGCCAGCAGCTTGGCCCGCGGCCGCACAGATACGCAGTATTTT	CASSLARGRTDTQYF
TRBV5-1	many	TRBJ2-1	TRBD1	TGCGCCAGCAGCTTGATTATGGCAGGGGGCAATGAGCAGTTCTTC	CASSLIMAGGNEQFF
TRBV7-3	-	TRBJ1-1	TRBD1	TGTGCCAGCAGCTCGGACAGGGGGTCTGGTGAAGCTTTCTTT	CASSSDRGSGEAFF
TRBV12-3/TRBV12-4	few	TRBJ2-1	-	TGTGCCAGCAGTTTAAGGGGGAGAAGTTACAATGAGCAGTTCTTC	CASSLRGRSYNEQFF
TRBV20-1	many	TRBJ2-4	-	TGCAGTGCTAGAGAAACAGGGTTGGGCAAAAACATTCAGTACTTC	CSARETGLGKNIQYF
TRBV20-1	many	TRBJ2-7	-	TGCAGTGCGAGAGACCCAGTTGAGCAGTACTTC	CSARDPVEQYF
TRBV7-2	many	TRBJ1-4	-	TGTGCCAGCAGCTTAGCGTCCGCAACTAATGAAAAACTGTTTTTT	CASSLASATNEKLFF
TRBV27	many	TRBJ2-7	TRBD1	TGTGCCAGCAGTCCTGGGACAGGCCTCGAGCAGTACTTC	CASSPGTGLEQYF
TRBV18	-	TRBJ2-5	-	TGTGCCAGCTCACCAACGCAGGGTAGTAAGACCCAGTACTTC	CASSPTQGSKTQYF
TRBV5-1	few	TRBJ2-3	TRBD2	TGCGCCAGCAGCTTGGGGCTAGCGGGGGGGAAGTCTCAGTATTTT	CASSLGLAGGKSQYF